The 18 T cell receptor beta chains below were found in one sample sequenced in a study of T cell responses to AZD1222 COVID-19 vaccine. The table came from immunoSEQ multiplex PCR; TCRdb's copy has only in-frame clones and leaves some out. The repertoire holds roughly 98,000 clones, with 85% to 95% as singletons. Specimen: peripheral blood, collected on day 0 of AZD1222 vaccination. These receptor sequences come from an adult in good health.

The chain is built from TRBV5-5 and TRBJ1-1; no reliable D call. V was trimmed by 2 bases and J by 0 bases, leaving 5 bases between them. Germline V gives CDR1 SGHKS, CDR2 YYEKEE (reference sequence). The CDR3 extends over 13 amino acids. The CDR3 nucleotides are TGTGCCAGCAGCTTATTCATGAACACTGAAGCTTTCTTT. Its protein product is CASSLFMNTEAFF.

The chain couples TRBV19 to TRBJ1-2; D unresolved. Trimming took off 7 bases at V and 3 bases at J, with 12 bases between the two ends. This CDR3 is built from 13 residues. Germline-derived CDR1 and CDR2 are LNHDA and SQIVND (reference sequence). This chain's CDR3 is CASKERLDYGYTF. The CDR3 nucleotides are TGTGCCAGTAAGGAGCGTCTAGACTATGGCTACACCTTC.

The genes are TRBV13 and TRBJ2-1, with D possibly being TRBD1 or TRBD2 (5 bases each). Deletions cut 3 bases from V and 1 base from J, with 13 bases between. From germline, CDR1 is PRHDT and CDR2 FYEKMQ (reference sequence). The length of the CDR3 is 16 residues. DNA of the CDR3: TGTGCCAGCAGCTTTGGGGGAATATCATCCTACAATGAGCAGTTCTTC. As protein: CASSFGGISSYNEQFF.

V and J are TRBV7-2 and TRBJ2-2; D might be TRBD2 (6 bases). The CDR3 runs to 14 residues. Germline V gene sequence: CDR1 SGHTA, CDR2 FQGNSA. The V and J ends lost 3 bases and 8 bases respectively, with 13 bases between them. The CDR3 coding sequence is TGTGCCAGCAGCTTTCGGGGACTTAAAGGGGAGCTGTTTTTT. Translation gives CASSFRGLKGELFF.

DNA for the CDR3: TGTGCCAGCAGTCCGGCTAGCGGAAGACGCTACAATGAGCAGTTCTTC. This gives the protein CASSPASGRRYNEQFF. The J gene is TRBJ2-1, the V gene TRBV6-2 or TRBV6-3, with 7 bases identical to TRBD2. V shed 5 bases and J 3 bases; nucleotides not matched to a gene: 10. Germline V gives CDR1 MNHEY, CDR2 SVGEGT. CDR3 length: 16 residues.

There are a few counts of this clone. The gene calls are TRBV5-1 and TRBJ2-2; D may be TRBD2 (6 bases). V was clipped by 6 bases and J by 2 bases, with 17 bases between them. The CDR3 covers 16 residues. Germline values: CDR1 SGHRS, CDR2 YFSETQ. CDR3 coding DNA: TGCGCCAGCACCTCTGGGGGAGGTACCAACACCGGGGAGCTGTTTTTT. Translation gives CASTSGGGTNTGELFF. Full variable domain (remainder filled in from reference TRBV5-1 and TRBJ2-2): KAGVTQTPRYLIKTRGQQVTLSCSPISGHRSVSWYQQTPGQGLQFLFEYFSETQRNKGNFPGRFSGRQFSNSRSEMNVSTLELGDSALYLCASTSGGGTNTGELFFGEGSRLTVL.

CDR3 residues: CASSERWGEAQHF. DNA for the CDR3: TGTGCCAGCAGTGAAAGGTGGGGTGAAGCCCAGCATTTT. This chain uses TRBV6-1 with TRBJ1-5; D gene unclear. V was cut by 2 bases and J by 11 bases, with 13 bases left in between. The CDR3 runs 13 residues. The germline V gene encodes CDR1 MNHNS and CDR2 SASEGT.

The V gene is TRBV6-5, the J gene TRBJ2-5; D gene ambiguous. Trimming removed 0 bases at V and 5 bases at J, with 7 bases between. The CDR3 length is 13 residues. The germline V gene encodes CDR1 MNHEY and CDR2 SVGAGI. CDR3 DNA sequence: TGTGCCAGCAGTTACTCGATTTTGGAGACCCAGTACTTC. Translated, it gives CASSYSILETQYF.

The chain is built from TRBV5-6 and TRBJ2-1, with D perhaps matching TRBD1 or TRBD2 (5 bases each). The CDR3 is 14 amino acids. The ends were cut back, 0 bases at V and 8 bases at J, with 12 bases in the middle. Per the germline V gene, CDR1 is SGHDT and CDR2 is YYEEEE. In nucleotides, the CDR3 is TGTGCCAGCAGCTTGGGGGGGACCCTCGATGAGCAGTTCTTC. Its translation is CASSLGGTLDEQFF.

The chain links TRBV24-1 to TRBJ1-5, with D possibly being TRBD1 (5 bases). Germline CDR1 reads KGHDR; CDR2 reads SFDVKD. Trimming cost V 4 bases and J 7 bases, with 16 bases left between them. This CDR3 is built from 15 residues. CDR3 loop: CATSEPRRGTQPQHF. The CDR3 DNA reads as TGTGCCACCAGTGAGCCTCGGCGGGGGACCCAGCCCCAGCATTTT.

A single count supports this clone. This chain uses TRBV6-5 with TRBJ1-5; the match to TRBD1 covers 7 bases. CDR1 is MNHEY, CDR2 SVGAGI, per germline. This CDR3 is 14 amino acids long. The V and J ends lost 6 bases and 4 bases, in that order; junction bases with no gene match: 6. The CDR3 bases are TGTGCCAGCAGACGACAGGGATTAAATCAGCCCCAGCATTTT. Its protein is CASRRQGLNQPQHF.

This chain joins TRBV10-3 and TRBJ2-5; 8 nucleotides align to TRBD1. The CDR3 has 14 amino acids. Germline CDR1 and CDR2: ENHRY and SYGVKD. The V segment lost 5 bases and the J segment 5 bases; nucleotides outside the gene matches: 7. This chain's CDR3 is CAISSDRVGETQYF. CDR3 DNA sequence: TGTGCCATCAGTTCGGACAGGGTAGGGGAGACCCAGTACTTC.

The chain uses TRBV10-3 and TRBJ2-3; 7 nucleotides line up with TRBD2. V dropped 7 bases and J dropped 2; count of bases not matched to a gene: 9. CDR3 length equals 15 residues. The V gene's germline CDR1 is ENHRY and CDR2 SYGVKD. CDR3 sequence reads: CAITGGTTYTDTQYF. CDR3 DNA sequence: TGTGCCATCACAGGAGGGACTACATACACAGATACGCAGTATTTT.

The V and J genes are TRBV15 and TRBJ2-1; 8 positions agree with TRBD1. CDR3 length: 13 amino acids. With V trimmed by 3 bases and J by 8 bases, 3 bases remained unmatched. The V gene's germline CDR1 is LNHNV and CDR2 YYDKDF (reference sequence). CDR3 in DNA: TGTGCCACCAGCAGCAGGGGGCCAGATGAGCAGTTCTTC. This sequence encodes CATSSRGPDEQFF. The whole variable domain, filled in from reference TRBV15 and TRBJ2-1, reads DAMVIQNPRYQVTQFGKPVTLSCSQTLNHNVMYWYQQKSSQAPKLLFHYYDKDFNNEADTPDNFQSRRPNTSFCFLDIRSPGLGDTAMYLCATSSRGPDEQFFGPGTRLTVL.

The chain has TRBV2 and TRBJ1-4; 9 bases match TRBD1. Germline CDR1 is SNHLY and CDR2 is FYNNEI. The junction had 7 bases not matched to a gene; V was cut back by 4 bases and J by 7 bases. The CDR3 consists of 15 residues. In nucleotides, the CDR3 is TGTGCCAGCAGTGGCGGGACAGGGATTGGTGAAAAACTGTTTTTT. Its translation is CASSGGTGIGEKLFF.

This clone was seen a few times. The V and J genes are TRBV5-6 and TRBJ1-5, with D unresolved. There are 14 residues in the CDR3. Germline CDR1 is SGHDT and CDR2 is YYEEEE. Trimming stripped 4 bases from V and 5 bases from J, with 13 bases between. CDR3 sequence (DNA): TGTGCCAGCAGCGATTACGTCTCCGATCAGCCCCAGCATTTT. It encodes CASSDYVSDQPQHF.

The chain employs TRBV6-5 and TRBJ1-2, with D uncertain. Germline V gene lookup returns CDR1 MNHEY and CDR2 SVGAGI. Trimming removed 0 bases at V and 2 bases at J, with 7 bases between. The CDR3 has 14 residues. The CDR3 loop is CASSYSLGNYGYTF. The CDR3 DNA is TGTGCCAGCAGTTACTCTCTGGGAAACTATGGCTACACCTTC.

V gene TRBV6-5 combines with J gene TRBJ1-5; a possible D gene is TRBD1 (6 bases). This CDR3 spans 14 amino acids. Germline assignment: CDR1 MNHEY and CDR2 SVGAGI. Trimming cost V 2 bases and J 3 bases, with 8 bases left between them. CDR3 in amino acids: CASSYTGSNQPQHF. Written as DNA, the CDR3 is TGTGCCAGCAGTTACACAGGGTCCAATCAGCCCCAGCATTTT.